Shown below are 3 T cell receptor beta chains from a single sample sequenced in a study of blood T cell repertoires in COVID-19. Assay used: immunoSEQ multiplex PCR; TCRdb lists only in-frame clones, some missing. The top ten clones hold around 0.88% of a sample with fewer than 200,000 clones, approximately 90% of them seen once. The sample taken for sequencing was peripheral blood. Receptors were obtained from a woman aged 18-29 years who had recovered from COVID-19.

The chain joins TRBV12-3 or TRBV12-4 to TRBJ2-7; a possible D gene is TRBD1 (5 bases). V shed 5 bases and J shed 4 bases, with 12 bases lying between them. CDR3 length: 13 residues. The CDR3 DNA sequence: TGTGCCAGCAGTGAGGCAGGGAAATACGAGCAGTACTTC. It yields the protein CASSEAGKYEQYF.

DNA for the CDR3: TGTGCCAGCAGTGACTCGAACCTCCGACTAGCGGGAGTAGTTACAGATACGCAGTATTTT. Translating it yields CASSDSNLRLAGVVTDTQYF. The chain recombines TRBV6-4 with TRBJ2-3; 12 positions match TRBD2. The germline V gene has CDR1 MRHNA and CDR2 SNTAGT. Trimming cost V 0 bases and J 3 bases; bases outside gene matches: 13. CDR3 length equals 20 residues.

The chain combines TRBV7-9 with TRBJ1-5, with D maybe TRBD1 (6 bases). CDR1 SEHNR and CDR2 FQNEAQ come from the germline V gene (reference sequence). The CDR3 runs 14 residues. V lost 5 bases and J 3 bases, leaving 11 bases between the germline ends. Written as DNA, the CDR3 is TGTGCCAGCAGCGACCAGGGGTCCAATCAGCCCCAGCATTTT. Protein: CASSDQGSNQPQHF.